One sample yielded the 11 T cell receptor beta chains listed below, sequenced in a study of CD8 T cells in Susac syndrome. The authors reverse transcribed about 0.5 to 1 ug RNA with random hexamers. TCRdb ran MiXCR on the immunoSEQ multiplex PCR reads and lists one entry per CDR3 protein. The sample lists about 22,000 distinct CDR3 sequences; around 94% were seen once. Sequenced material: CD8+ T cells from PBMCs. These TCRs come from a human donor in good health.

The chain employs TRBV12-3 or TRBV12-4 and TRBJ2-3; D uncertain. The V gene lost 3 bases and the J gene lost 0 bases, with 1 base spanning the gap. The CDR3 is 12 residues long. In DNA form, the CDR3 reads TGTGCCAGCAGTTTGAGCACAGATACGCAGTATTTT. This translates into CASSLSTDTQYF.

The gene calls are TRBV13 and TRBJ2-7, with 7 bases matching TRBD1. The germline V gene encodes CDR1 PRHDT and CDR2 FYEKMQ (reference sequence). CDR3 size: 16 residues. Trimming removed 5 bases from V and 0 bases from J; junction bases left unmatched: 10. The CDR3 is CASSPHTGQHSYEQYF. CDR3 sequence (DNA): TGTGCCAGCAGCCCCCATACGGGACAGCACTCCTACGAGCAGTACTTC. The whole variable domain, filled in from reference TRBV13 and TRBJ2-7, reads AAGVIQSPRHLIKEKRETATLKCYPIPRHDTVYWYQQGPGQDPQFLISFYEKMQSDKGSIPDRFSAQQFSDYHSELNMSSLELGDSALYFCASSPHTGQHSYEQYFGPGTRLTVT.

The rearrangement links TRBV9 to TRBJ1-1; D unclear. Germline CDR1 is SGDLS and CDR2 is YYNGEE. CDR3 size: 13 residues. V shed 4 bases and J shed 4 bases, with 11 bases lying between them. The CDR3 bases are TGTGCCAGCAGCCCGGTATCGGGCACTGAAGCTTTCTTT. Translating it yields CASSPVSGTEAFF.

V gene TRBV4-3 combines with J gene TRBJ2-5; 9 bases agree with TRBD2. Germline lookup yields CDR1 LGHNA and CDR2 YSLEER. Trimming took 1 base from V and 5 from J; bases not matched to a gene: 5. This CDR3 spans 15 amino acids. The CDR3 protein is CASSQGTGLAETQYF. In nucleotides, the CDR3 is TGCGCCAGCAGCCAAGGTACCGGACTAGCGGAGACCCAGTACTTC.

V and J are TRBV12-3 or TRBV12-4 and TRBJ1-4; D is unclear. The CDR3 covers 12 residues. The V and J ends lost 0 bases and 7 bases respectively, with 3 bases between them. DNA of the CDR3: TGTGCCAGCAGTTTAGCGCTTGAAAAACTGTTTTTT. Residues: CASSLALEKLFF.

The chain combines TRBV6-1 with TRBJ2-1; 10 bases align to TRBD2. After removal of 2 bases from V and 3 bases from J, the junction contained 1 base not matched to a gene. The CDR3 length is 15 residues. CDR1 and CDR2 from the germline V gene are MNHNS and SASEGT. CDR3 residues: CASSELAGDYNEQFF. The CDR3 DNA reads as TGTGCCAGCAGTGAACTAGCGGGGGACTACAATGAGCAGTTCTTC.

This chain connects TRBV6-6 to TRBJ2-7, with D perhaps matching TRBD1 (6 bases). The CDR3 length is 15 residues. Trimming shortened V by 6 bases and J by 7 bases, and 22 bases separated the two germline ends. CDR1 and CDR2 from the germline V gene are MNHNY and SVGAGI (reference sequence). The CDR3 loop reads CASRQTGLVVGEQYF. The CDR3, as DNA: TGTGCCAGCAGACAGACAGGCCTGGTAGTTGGGGAGCAGTACTTC.

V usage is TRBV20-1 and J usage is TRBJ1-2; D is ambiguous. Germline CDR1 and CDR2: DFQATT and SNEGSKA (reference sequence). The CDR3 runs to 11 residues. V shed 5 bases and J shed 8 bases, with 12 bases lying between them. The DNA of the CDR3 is TGCAGTGCTCCATCGATGGGCGGCTACACCTTC. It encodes CSAPSMGGYTF.

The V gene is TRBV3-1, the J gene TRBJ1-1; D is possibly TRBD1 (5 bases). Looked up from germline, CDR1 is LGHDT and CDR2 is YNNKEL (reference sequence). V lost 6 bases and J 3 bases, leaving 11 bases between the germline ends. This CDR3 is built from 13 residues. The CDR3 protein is CASRTGGYTEAFF. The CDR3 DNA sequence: TGTGCCAGCAGAACCGGGGGGTACACTGAAGCTTTCTTT.

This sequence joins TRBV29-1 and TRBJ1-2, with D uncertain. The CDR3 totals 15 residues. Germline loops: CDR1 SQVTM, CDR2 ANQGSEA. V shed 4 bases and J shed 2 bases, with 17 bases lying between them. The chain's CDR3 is CSVAVSPEGNYGYTF. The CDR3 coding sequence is TGCAGCGTTGCGGTCTCCCCCGAAGGGAACTATGGCTACACCTTC.

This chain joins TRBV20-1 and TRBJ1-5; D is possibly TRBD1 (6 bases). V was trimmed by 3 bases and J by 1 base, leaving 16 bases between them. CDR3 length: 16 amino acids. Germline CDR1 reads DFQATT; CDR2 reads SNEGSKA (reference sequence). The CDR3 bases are TGCAGTGCTAGGGGGCAGGGGTTCCACAGCAATCAGCCCCAGCATTTT. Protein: CSARGQGFHSNQPQHF.